This T cell receptor beta chain was captured by sequencing in a study of CD8+ T cells in alopecia areata. Study context: Affected scalp percentage set treated patients' severity scores.

Concerning this clone: The antigen is unknown.

Reverse transcribed after extraction, RNA yielded cDNA as the sequencing template. Only in-frame clones appear in the TCRdb table, and some are missing; sequencing was by immunoSEQ multiplex PCR. Of approximately 42,000 clones in the sample, just over 65% were seen once. CDR1 is SQVTM, CDR2 ANQGSEA, per germline. The CDR3 contains 14 residues. The ends lost 6 bases at V and 1 base at J; junction bases unmatched: 2. The treatment was: oral pan-JAK inhibitor, 5-10 mg twice daily. Whole-study results and caveats: Normal-skin resident alphabeta T cells also appear among scalp sample sequences. With just one nonresponder, it is still uncertain whether baseline CD8+ expansion relates to response. Clonality exceeded that of normal scalp in lesional scalp, most notably in alopecia totalis/universalis.

The clonotype originates from a human donor with alopecia areata. The genes are TRBV29-1 and TRBJ2-3, with 12 bases aligning to TRBD2. This material consisted of CD8+ T cells sorted from blood, taken at week 4, from a patient treated with tofacitinib. CDR3 sequence: CSVRLAGGTDTQYF. The DNA for the CDR3 is TGCAGCGTCAGACTAGCGGGGGGCACAGATACGCAGTATTTT.